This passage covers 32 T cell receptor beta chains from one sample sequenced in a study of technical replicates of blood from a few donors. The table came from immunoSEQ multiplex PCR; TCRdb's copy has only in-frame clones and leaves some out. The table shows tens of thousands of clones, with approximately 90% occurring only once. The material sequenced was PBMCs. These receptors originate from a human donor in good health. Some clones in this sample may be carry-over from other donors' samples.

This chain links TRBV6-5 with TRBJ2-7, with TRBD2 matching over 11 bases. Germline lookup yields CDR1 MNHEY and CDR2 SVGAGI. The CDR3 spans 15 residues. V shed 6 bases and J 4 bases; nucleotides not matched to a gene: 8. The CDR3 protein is CASSQLAGAMYEQYF. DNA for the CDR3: TGTGCCAGCAGCCAACTAGCGGGAGCGATGTACGAGCAGTACTTC.

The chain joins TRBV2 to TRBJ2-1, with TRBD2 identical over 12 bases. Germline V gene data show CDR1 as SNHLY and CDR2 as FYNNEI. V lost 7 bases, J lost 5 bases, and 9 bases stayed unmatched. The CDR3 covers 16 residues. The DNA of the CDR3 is TGTGCCAGCATTGCTAGCGGGGGGGCCGGTGACAATGAGCAGTTCTTC. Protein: CASIASGGAGDNEQFF.

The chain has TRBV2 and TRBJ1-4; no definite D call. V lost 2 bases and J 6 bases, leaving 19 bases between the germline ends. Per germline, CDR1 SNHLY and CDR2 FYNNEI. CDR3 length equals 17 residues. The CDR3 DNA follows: TGTGCCAGCAGTGAACGGTCGGTAGTTTCTAAAGATGAAAAACTGTTTTTT. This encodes CASSERSVVSKDEKLFF.

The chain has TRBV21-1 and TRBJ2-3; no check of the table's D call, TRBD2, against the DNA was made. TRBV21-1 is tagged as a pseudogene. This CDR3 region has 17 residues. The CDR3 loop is CASSKPALRAGTDTQYF. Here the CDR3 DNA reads TGTGCCAGCAGCAAGCCCGCCCTGAGGGCCGGTACAGATACGCAGTATTTT.

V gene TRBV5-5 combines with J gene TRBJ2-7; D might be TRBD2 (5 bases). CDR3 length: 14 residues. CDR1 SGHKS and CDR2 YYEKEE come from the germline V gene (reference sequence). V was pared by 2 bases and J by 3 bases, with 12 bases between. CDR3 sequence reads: CASSFAPGIYEQYF. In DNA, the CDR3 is TGTGCCAGCAGCTTTGCCCCCGGGATCTACGAGCAGTACTTC.

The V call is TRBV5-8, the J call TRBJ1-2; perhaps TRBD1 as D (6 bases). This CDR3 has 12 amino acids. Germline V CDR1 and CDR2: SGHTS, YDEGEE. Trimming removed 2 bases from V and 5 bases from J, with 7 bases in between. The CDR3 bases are TGTGCCAGCAGCTTAGGGACATATGGCTACACCTTC. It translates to CASSLGTYGYTF.

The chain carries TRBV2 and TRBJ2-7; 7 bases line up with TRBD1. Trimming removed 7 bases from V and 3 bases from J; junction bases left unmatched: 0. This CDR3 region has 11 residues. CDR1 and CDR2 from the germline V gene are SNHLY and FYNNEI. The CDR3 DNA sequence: TGTGCCAGCACAGGGGGCTACGAGCAGTACTTC. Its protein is CASTGGYEQYF.

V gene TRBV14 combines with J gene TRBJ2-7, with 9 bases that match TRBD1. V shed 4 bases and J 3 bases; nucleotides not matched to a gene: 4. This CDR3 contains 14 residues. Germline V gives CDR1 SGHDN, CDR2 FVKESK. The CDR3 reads CASSPVTGGYEQYF. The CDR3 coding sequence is TGTGCCAGCAGCCCAGTGACAGGGGGCTACGAGCAGTACTTC.

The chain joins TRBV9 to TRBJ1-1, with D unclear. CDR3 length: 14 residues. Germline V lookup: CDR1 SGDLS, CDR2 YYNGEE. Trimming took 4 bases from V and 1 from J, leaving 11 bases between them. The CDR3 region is CASSPRGGNTEAFF. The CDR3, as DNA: TGTGCCAGCAGCCCCCGTGGAGGGAACACTGAAGCTTTCTTT. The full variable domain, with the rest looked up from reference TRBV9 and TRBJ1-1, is DSGVTQTPKHLITATGQRVTLRCSPRSGDLSVYWYQQSLDQGLQFLIQYYNGEERAKGNILERFSAQQFPDLHSELNLSSLELGDSALYFCASSPRGGNTEAFFGQGTRLTVV.

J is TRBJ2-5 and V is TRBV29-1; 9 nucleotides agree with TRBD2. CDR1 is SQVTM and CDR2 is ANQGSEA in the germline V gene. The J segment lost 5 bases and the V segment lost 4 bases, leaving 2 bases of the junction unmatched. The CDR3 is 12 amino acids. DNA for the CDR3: TGCAGCGTTGGGCTAGCGGGGGAGACCCAGTACTTC. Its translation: CSVGLAGETQYF.

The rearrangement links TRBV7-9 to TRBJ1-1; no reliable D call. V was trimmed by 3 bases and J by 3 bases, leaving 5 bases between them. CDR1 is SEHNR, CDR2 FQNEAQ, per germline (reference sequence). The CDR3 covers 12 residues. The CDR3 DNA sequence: TGTGCCAGCAGCTTCTTCGACACTGAAGCTTTCTTT. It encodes CASSFFDTEAFF.

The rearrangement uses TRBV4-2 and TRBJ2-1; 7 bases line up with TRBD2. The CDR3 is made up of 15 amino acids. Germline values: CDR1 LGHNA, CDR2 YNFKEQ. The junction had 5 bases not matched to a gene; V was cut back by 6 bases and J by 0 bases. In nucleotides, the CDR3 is TGTGCCAGCAGGGGAGGGGTTAACTCCTACAATGAGCAGTTCTTC. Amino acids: CASRGGVNSYNEQFF.

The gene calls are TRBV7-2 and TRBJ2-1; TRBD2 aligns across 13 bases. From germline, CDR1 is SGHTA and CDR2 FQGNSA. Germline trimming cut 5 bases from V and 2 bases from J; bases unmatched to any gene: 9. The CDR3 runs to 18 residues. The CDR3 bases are TGTGCCAGCAGCCCAATCCGGACTAGCGGGGGAACCTACAATGAGCAGTTCTTC. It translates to CASSPIRTSGGTYNEQFF. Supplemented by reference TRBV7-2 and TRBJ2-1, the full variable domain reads GAGVSQSPSNKVTEKGKDVELRCDPISGHTALYWYRQSLGQGLEFLIYFQGNSAPDKSGLPSDRFSAERTGGSVSTLTIQRTQQEDSAVYLCASSPIRTSGGTYNEQFFGPGTRLTVL.

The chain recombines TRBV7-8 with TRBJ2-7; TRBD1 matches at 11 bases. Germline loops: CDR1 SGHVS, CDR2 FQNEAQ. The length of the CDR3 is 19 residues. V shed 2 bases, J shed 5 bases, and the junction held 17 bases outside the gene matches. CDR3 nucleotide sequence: TGTGCCAGCAGCTTATACCCAATCGGACAGGGGGCGCTGAGGGACGAGCAGTACTTC. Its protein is CASSLYPIGQGALRDEQYF.

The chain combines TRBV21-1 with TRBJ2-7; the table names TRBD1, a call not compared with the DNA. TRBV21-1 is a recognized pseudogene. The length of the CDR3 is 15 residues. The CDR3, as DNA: TGTGCCAGCCCGGGACAGGGGGCAGGGTCCTACGAGCAGTACTTC. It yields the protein CASPGQGAGSYEQYF.

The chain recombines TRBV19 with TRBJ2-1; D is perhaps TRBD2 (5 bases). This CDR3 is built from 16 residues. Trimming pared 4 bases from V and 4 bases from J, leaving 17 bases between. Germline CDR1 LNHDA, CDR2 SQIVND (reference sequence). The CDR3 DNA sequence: TGTGCCAGTAGTAGCGCCGTAGCGCATAGGTACAATGAGCAGTTCTTC. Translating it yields CASSSAVAHRYNEQFF.

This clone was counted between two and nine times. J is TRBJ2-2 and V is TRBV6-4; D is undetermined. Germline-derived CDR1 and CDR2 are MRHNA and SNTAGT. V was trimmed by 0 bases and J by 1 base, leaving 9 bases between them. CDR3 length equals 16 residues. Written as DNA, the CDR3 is TGTGCCAGCAGTGACTCTGGCTCGGGGAACACCGGGGAGCTGTTTTTT. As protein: CASSDSGSGNTGELFF.

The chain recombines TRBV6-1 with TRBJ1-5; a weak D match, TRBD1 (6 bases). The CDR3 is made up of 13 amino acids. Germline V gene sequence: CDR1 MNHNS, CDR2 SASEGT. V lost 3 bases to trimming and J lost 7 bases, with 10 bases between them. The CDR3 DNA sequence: TGTGCCAGCAGTGATAGGACAGCGCAGCCCCAGCATTTT. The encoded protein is CASSDRTAQPQHF.

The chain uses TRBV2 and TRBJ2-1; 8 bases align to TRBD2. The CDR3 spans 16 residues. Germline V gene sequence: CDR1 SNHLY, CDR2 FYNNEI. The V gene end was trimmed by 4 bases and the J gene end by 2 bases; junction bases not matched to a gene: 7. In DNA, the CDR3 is TGTGCCAGCAGTGGTGATAGCGGGGTAACCTACAATGAGCAGTTCTTC. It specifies CASSGDSGVTYNEQFF.

The DNA for the CDR3 is TGCGCCAGCAGCCAAGATCGCCTGAGAGGACAGCCCCAGCATTTT. Its translation: CASSQDRLRGQPQHF. V is TRBV4-1 and J is TRBJ1-5, with unresolved D. The V end lost 0 bases, the J end lost 7 bases, and 13 bases lay between the germline ends. Germline V gene data show CDR1 as MGHRA and CDR2 as YSYEKL. This CDR3 contains 15 residues.

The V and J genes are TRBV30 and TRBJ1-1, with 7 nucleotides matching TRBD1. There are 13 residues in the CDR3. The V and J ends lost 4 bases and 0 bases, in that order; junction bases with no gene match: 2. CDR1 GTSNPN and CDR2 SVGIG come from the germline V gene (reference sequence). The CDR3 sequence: CAWMGQMNTEAFF. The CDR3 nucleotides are TGTGCCTGGATGGGACAGATGAACACTGAAGCTTTCTTT.

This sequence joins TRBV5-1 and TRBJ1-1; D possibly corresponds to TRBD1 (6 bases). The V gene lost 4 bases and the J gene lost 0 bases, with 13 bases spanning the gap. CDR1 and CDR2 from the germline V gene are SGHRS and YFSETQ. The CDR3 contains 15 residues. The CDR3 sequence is CASSGQGIMNTEAFF. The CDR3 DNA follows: TGCGCCAGCAGCGGGCAGGGGATCATGAACACTGAAGCTTTCTTT.

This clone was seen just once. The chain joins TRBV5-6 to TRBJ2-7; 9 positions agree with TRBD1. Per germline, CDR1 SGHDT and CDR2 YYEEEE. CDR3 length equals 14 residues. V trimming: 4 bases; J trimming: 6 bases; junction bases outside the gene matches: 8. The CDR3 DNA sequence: TGTGCCAGCAGCCTCCGGGACAGGGTTGGCGAGCAGTACTTC. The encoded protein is CASSLRDRVGEQYF. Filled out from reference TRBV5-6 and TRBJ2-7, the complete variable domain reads DAGVTQSPTHLIKTRGQQVTLRCSPKSGHDTVSWYQQALGQGPQFIFQYYEEEERQRGNFPDRFSGHQFPNYSSELNVNALLLGDSALYLCASSLRDRVGEQYFGPGTRLTVT.

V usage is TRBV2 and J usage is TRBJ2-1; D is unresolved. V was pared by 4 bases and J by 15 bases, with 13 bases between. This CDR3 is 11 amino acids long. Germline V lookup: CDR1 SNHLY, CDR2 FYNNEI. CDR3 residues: CASSVDKTPFF. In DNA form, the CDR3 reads TGTGCCAGCAGTGTAGACAAGACACCGTTCTTC.

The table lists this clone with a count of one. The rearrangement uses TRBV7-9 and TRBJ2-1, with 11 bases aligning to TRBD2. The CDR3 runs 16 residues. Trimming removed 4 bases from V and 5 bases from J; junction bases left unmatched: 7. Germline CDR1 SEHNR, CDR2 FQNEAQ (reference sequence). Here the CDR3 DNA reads TGTGCCAGCAGCTCCCCGGGACTAGCGGTAAACAATGAGCAGTTCTTC. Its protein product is CASSSPGLAVNNEQFF. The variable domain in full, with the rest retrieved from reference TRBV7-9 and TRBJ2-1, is DTGVSQNPRHKITKRGQNVTFRCDPISEHNRLYWYRQTLGQGPEFLTYFQNEAQLEKSRLLSDRFSAERPKGSFSTLEIQRTEQGDSAMYLCASSSPGLAVNNEQFFGPGTRLTVL.

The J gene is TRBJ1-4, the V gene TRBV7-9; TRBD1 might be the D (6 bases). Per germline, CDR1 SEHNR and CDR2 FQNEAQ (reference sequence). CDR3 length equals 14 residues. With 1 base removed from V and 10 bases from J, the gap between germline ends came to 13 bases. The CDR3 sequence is CASSLVGGSGKLFF. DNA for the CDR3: TGTGCCAGCAGCTTAGTAGGGGGTTCAGGAAAACTGTTTTTT. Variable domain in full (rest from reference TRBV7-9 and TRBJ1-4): DTGVSQNPRHKITKRGQNVTFRCDPISEHNRLYWYRQTLGQGPEFLTYFQNEAQLEKSRLLSDRFSAERPKGSFSTLEIQRTEQGDSAMYLCASSLVGGSGKLFFGSGTQLSVL.

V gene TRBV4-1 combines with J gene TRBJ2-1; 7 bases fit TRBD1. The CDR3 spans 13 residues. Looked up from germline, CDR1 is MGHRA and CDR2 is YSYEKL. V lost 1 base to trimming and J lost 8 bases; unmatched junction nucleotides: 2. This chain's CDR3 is CASSQAQGDEQFF. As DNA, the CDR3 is TGCGCCAGCAGCCAAGCGCAGGGGGATGAGCAGTTCTTC.

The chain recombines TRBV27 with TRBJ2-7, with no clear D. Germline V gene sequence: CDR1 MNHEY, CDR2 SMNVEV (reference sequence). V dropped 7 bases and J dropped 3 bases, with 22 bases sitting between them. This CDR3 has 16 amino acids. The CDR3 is CASTQLILTPNYEQYF. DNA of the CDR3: TGTGCCAGCACCCAACTCATTCTCACTCCTAACTACGAGCAGTACTTC.

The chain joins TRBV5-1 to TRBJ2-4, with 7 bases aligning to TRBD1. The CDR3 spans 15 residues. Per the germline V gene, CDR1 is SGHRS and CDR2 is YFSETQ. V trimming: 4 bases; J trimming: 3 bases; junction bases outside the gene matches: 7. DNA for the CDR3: TGCGCCAGCAGCACCGGGACAGCCTACAAAAACATTCAGTACTTC. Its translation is CASSTGTAYKNIQYF.

The DNA of the CDR3 is TGTGCCAGCGCCCCGTGGACTGGCACAGATACGCAGTATTTT. This encodes CASAPWTGTDTQYF. The chain recombines TRBV2 with TRBJ2-3, with D possibly TRBD2 on 5 matching bases. The CDR3 consists of 14 residues. Germline V gene lookup returns CDR1 SNHLY and CDR2 FYNNEI. Trimming took 8 bases from V and 1 from J, leaving 13 bases between them.

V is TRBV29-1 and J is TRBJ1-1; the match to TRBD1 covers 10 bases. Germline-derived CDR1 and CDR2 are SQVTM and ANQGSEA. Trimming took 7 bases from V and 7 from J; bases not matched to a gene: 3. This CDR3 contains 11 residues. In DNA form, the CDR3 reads TGCAGCGCCTGGACAGGGGGTGAAGCTTTCTTT. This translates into CSAWTGGEAFF.

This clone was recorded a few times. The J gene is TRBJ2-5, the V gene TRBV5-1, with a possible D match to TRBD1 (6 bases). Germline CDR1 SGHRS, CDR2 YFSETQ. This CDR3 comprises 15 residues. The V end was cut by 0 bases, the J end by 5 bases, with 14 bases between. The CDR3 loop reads CASSLEQGHVETQYF. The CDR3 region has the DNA TGCGCCAGCAGCTTGGAACAGGGCCACGTGGAGACCCAGTACTTC.